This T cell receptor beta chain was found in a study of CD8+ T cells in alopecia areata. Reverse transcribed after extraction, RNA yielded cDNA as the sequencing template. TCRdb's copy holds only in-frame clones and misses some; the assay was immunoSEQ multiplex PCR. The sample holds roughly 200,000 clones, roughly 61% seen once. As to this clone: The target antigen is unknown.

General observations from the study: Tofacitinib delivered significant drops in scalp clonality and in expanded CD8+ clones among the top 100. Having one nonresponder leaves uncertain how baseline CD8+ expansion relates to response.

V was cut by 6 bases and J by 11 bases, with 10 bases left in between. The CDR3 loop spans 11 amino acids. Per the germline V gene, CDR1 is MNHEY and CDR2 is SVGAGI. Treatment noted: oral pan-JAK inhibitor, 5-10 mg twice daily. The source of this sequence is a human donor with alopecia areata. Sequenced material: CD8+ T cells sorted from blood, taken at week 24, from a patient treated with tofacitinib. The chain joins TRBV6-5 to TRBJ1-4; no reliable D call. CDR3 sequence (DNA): TGTGCCAGCAGGGAGGGCGGGAAACTGTTTTTT. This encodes CASREGGKLFF.